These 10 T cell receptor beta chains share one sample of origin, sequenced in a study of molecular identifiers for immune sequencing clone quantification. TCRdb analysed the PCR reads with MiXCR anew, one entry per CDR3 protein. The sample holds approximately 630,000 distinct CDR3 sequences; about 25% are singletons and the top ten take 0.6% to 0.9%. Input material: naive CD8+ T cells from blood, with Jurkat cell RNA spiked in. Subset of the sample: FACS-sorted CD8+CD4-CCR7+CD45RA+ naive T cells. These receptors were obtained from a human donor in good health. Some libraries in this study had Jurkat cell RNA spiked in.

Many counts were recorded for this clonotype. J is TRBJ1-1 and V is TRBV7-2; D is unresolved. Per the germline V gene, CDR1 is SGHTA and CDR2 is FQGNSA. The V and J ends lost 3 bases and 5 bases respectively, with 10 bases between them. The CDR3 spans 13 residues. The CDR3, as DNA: TGTGCCAGCAGCTTTTCCCCGGGGACTGAAGCTTTCTTT. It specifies CASSFSPGTEAFF.

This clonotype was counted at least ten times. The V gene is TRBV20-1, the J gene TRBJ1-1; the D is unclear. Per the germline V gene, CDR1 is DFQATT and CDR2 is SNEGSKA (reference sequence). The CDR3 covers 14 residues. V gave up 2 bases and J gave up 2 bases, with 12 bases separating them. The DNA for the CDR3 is TGCAGTGCTAGAAAGGGTCAAATTAACACTGAAGCTTTCTTT. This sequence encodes CSARKGQINTEAFF.

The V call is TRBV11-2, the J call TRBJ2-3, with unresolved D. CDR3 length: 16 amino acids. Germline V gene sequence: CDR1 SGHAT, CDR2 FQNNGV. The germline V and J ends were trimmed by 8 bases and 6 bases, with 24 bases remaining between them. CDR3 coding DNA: TGTGCCAGCGGCTCAGGACCCGGGTTTTTTTTGGATACGCAGTATTTT. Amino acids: CASGSGPGFFLDTQYF. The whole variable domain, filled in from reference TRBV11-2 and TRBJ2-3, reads EAGVAQSPRYKIIEKRQSVAFWCNPISGHATLYWYQQILGQGPKLLIQFQNNGVVDDSQLPKDRFSAERLKGVDSTLKIQPAKLEDSAVYLCASGSGPGFFLDTQYFGPGTRLTVL.

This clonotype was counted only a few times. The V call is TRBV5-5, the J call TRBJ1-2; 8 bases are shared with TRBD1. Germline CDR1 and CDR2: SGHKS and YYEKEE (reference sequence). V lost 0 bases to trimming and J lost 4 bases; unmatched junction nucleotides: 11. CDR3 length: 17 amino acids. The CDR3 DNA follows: TGTGCCAGCAGCTTGGCTCCGGCAGGGGGCCAGGGCTATGGCTACACCTTC. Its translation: CASSLAPAGGQGYGYTF.

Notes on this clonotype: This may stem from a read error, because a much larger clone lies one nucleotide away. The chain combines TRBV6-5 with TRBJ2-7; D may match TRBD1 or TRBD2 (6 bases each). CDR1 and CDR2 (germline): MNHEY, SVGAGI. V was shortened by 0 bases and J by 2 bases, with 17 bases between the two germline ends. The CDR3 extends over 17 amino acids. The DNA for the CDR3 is TGTGCCAGCAGTTACTCAGCCTGGGACCGGGGGCCCTACGAGCAGTACTTC. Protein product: CASSYSAWDRGPYEQYF.

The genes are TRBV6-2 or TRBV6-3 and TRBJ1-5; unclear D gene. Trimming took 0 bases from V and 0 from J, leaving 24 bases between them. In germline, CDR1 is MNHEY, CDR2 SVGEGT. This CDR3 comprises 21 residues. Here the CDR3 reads CASSYSQRGGRDLSSNQPQHF. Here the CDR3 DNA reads TGTGCCAGCAGTTACTCCCAAAGAGGCGGCAGAGACCTATCTAGCAATCAGCCCCAGCATTTT.

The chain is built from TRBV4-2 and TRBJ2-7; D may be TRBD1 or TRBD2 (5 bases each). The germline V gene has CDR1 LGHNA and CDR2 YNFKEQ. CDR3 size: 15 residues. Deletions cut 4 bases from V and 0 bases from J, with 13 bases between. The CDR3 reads CASSPRWGSSYEQYF. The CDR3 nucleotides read TGTGCCAGCAGCCCCCGGTGGGGGTCCTCCTACGAGCAGTACTTC.

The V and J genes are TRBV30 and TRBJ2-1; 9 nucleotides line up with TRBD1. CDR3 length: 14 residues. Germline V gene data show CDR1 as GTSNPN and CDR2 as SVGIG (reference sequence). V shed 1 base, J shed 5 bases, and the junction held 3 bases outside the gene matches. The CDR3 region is CAWSGGTGHNEQFF. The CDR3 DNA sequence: TGTGCCTGGAGTGGGGGGACAGGGCACAATGAGCAGTTCTTC.

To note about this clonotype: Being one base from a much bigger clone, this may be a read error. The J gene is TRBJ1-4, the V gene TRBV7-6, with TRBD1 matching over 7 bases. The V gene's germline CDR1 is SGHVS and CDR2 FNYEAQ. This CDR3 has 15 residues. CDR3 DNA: TGTGCCAGCAGCTTAGAAGGACAGGACAATGAAAACCTGTTTTTT. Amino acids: CASSLEGQDNENLFF.

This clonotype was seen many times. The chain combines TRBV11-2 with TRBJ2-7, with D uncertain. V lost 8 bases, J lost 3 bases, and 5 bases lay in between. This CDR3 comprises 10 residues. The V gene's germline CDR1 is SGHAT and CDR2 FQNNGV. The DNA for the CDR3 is TGTGCCAGCGGCCACTACGAGCAGTACTTC. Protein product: CASGHYEQYF.